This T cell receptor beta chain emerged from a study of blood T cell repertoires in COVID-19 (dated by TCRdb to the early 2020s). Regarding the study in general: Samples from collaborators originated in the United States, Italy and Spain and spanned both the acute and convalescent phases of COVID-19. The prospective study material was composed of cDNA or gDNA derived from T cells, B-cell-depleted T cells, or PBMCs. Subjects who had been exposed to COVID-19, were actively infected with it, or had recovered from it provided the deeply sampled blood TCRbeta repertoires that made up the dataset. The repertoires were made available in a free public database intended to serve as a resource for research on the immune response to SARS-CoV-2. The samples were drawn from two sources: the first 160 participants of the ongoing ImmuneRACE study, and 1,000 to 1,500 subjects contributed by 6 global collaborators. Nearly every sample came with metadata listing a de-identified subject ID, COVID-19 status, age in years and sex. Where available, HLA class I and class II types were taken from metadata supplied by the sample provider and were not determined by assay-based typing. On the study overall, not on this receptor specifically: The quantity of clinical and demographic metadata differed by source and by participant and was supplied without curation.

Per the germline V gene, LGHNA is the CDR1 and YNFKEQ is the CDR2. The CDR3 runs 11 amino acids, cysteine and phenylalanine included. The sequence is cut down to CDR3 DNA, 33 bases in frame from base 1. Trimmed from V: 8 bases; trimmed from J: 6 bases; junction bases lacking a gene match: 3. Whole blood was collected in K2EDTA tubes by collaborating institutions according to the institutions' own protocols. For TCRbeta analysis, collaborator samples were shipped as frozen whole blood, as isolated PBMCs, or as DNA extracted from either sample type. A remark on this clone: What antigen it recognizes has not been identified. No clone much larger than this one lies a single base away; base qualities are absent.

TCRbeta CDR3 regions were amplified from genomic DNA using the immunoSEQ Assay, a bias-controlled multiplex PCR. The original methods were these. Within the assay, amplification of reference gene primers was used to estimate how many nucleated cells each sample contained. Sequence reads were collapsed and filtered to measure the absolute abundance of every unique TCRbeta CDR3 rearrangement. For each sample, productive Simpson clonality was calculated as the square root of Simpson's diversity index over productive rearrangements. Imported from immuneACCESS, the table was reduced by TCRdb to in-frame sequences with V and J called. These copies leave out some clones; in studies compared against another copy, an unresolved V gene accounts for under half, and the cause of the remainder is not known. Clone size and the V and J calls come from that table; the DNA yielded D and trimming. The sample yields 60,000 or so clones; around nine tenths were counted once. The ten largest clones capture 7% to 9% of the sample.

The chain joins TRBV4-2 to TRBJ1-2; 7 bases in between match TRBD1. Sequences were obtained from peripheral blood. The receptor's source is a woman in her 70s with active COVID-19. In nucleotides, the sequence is TGTGCCAGCCGTCAGGGGGATGGCTACACCTTC. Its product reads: CASRQGDGYTF.